The rows below give T cell receptor beta chains drawn from one sample of a study of shared clonotypes between healthy human individuals. Sequenced by immunoSEQ multiplex PCR; TCRdb stores in-frame clones only, minus some. Seen here are around 690,000 clones, 90% observed once, and the top ten hold approximately 35%. Sequenced sample: memory CD8+ T cells from PBMCs. Receptors were obtained from a man aged 18 to 35 in good health. Some clones in this sample may be carry-over from other donors' samples. CDR3s include the opening cysteine and the closing phenylalanine or tryptophan. D genes are given only for firm matches.

v_gene	j_gene	d_gene	CDR3aa
TRBV7-9	TRBJ2-7	.	CASSLSPAGGEQYF
TRBV16	TRBJ1-2	.	CASSPGGGGYGYTF
TRBV7-2	TRBJ2-7	.	CASSPRDGNYEQYF
TRBV7-9	TRBJ2-1	TRBD2	CASSRLAGSSYNEQFF
TRBV27	TRBJ1-2	TRBD1	CASSHTTTGGARAPNYGYTF
TRBV7-8	TRBJ2-7	TRBD1	CASSLAGQGSYEQYF
TRBV27	TRBJ1-2	.	CASTGGDGYTF
TRBV19	TRBJ1-1	.	CASRSTAMNTEAFF
TRBV28	TRBJ2-3	.	CASSCPWGRGRFTDTQYF
TRBV5-4	TRBJ2-1	.	CASSLWGYNEQFF
TRBV9	TRBJ1-4	.	CASSVGMDSNEKLFF
TRBV9	TRBJ2-1	TRBD2	CASSVTSGSSYNEQFF
TRBV30	TRBJ2-7	.	CAWRPLYYEQYF
TRBV27	TRBJ2-1	TRBD2	CASSLLAGPAYNEQFF
TRBV12-5	TRBJ2-6	TRBD1	CASGSYRGSGANVLTF
TRBV27	TRBJ1-1	.	CASSFGGARTEAFF
TRBV7-9	TRBJ2-3	.	CASSLDLDTQYF
TRBV7-8	TRBJ2-5	.	CASSRGQGQETQYF
TRBV5-4	TRBJ2-3	TRBD2	CASSFWAGGDTQYF
TRBV28	TRBJ2-1	.	CASRGAQEFF
TRBV10-2	TRBJ1-5	.	CASSVGVYNQPQHF
TRBV7-3	TRBJ2-1	.	CASSSGLGTRDEQFF
TRBV2	TRBJ2-2	.	CASMYMGTGELFF
TRBV7-9	TRBJ1-2	.	CASSLAFKVTGPLYGYTF
TRBV19	TRBJ2-5	.	CASRHRRGTGETQYF
TRBV25-1	TRBJ2-5	.	CASSPTYGTGETQYF
TRBV7-2	TRBJ1-2	.	CASSLALGGGLGYTF
TRBV5-5	TRBJ1-1	.	CASSSGGADTEAFF
TRBV7-9	TRBJ1-5	.	CASSFFTRIYSNQPQHF
TRBV7-9	TRBJ1-2	.	CASSSGTYGYTF